These 23 T cell receptor beta chains were sequenced from one sample in a study of control samples from healthy donors and cancer patients. Only in-frame clones appear in the TCRdb table, and some are missing; sequencing was by immunoSEQ multiplex PCR. The sample contains about 120,000 clones, more than 70% of which appear only once. The sequenced sample consisted of blood. The receptor source for this set is a woman aged 70 to 79 in good health.

The V and J genes are TRBV2 and TRBJ2-4; 16 bases are shared with TRBD2. The V gene end was trimmed by 0 bases and the J gene end by 3 bases; junction bases not matched to a gene: 8. The CDR3 is 20 residues long. Germline CDR1 reads SNHLY; CDR2 reads FYNNEI. The CDR3 loop reads CASSEAPGLAGGRGKNIQYF. The CDR3 region has the DNA TGTGCCAGCAGTGAAGCCCCGGGACTAGCGGGGGGGCGTGGCAAAAACATTCAGTACTTC. The variable domain in full, completed from reference TRBV2 and TRBJ2-4, reads EPEVTQTPSHQVTQMGQEVILRCVPISNHLYFYWYRQILGQKVEFLVSFYNNEISEKSEIFDDQFSVERPDGSNFTLKIRSTKLEDSAMYFCASSEAPGLAGGRGKNIQYFGAGTRLSVL.

The chain combines TRBV12-3 or TRBV12-4 with TRBJ2-1; D remains ambiguous. CDR3 length: 11 amino acids. V lost 4 bases and J lost 9, with 7 bases in between. CDR3 sequence: CASSYSTEQFF. The CDR3 DNA sequence: TGTGCCAGCAGTTACAGTACTGAGCAGTTCTTC.

This chain joins TRBV3-1 (or the pseudogene TRBV3-2) and TRBJ2-2, with TRBD2 identical over 8 bases. Germline CDR1 and CDR2: LGHDT and YNNKEL (reference sequence). CDR3 length: 15 residues. With V trimmed by 2 bases and J by 7 bases, 6 bases remained unmatched. DNA of the CDR3: TGTGCCAGCAGCCAATCGGCGGGGGGCGTCGGGGAGCTGTTTTTT. Translating it yields CASSQSAGGVGELFF.

The V and J genes are TRBV14 and TRBJ1-1, with D perhaps matching TRBD1 (5 bases). CDR3 length: 14 amino acids. Germline values: CDR1 SGHDN, CDR2 FVKESK. V lost 2 bases, J lost 6 bases, and 13 bases lay in between. The CDR3 here is CASSQQLLGAEAFF. CDR3 in DNA: TGTGCCAGCAGCCAACAACTTTTGGGGGCTGAAGCTTTCTTT.

V is TRBV10-3 and J is TRBJ2-5; 7 nucleotides match TRBD1. Losses at the gene ends were 6 bases for V and 3 bases for J; bases not matched to a gene: 4. Germline V CDR1 and CDR2: ENHRY, SYGVKD. The CDR3 consists of 13 residues. CDR3 sequence reads: CAIRGQQEETQYF. Written as DNA, the CDR3 is TGTGCCATCAGGGGACAGCAAGAAGAGACCCAGTACTTC.

The V and J genes are TRBV5-1 and TRBJ2-2; possibly TRBD1 for D (5 bases). The V gene's germline CDR1 is SGHRS and CDR2 YFSETQ. V lost 0 bases to trimming and J lost 5 bases, with 11 bases between them. The CDR3 is 15 residues long. The CDR3 nucleotides read TGCGCCAGCAGCTTGGCGTCAGGGCGGACCGGGGAGCTGTTTTTT. This codes for CASSLASGRTGELFF.

This chain joins TRBV12-3 or TRBV12-4 and TRBJ1-1; D is undetermined. The CDR3 loop spans 13 amino acids. Between the trimmed V and J ends, which lost 8 bases and 0 bases, there was a span of 10 bases. This CDR3 reads CASRPTLNTEAFF. The CDR3 nucleotides read TGTGCCAGCCGCCCTACCTTGAACACTGAAGCTTTCTTT.

This chain uses TRBV24-1 with TRBJ1-5; possible D gene TRBD1, 5 bases. The CDR3 length is 15 residues. V was cut by 4 bases and J by 11 bases, with 20 bases left in between. Germline-derived CDR1 and CDR2 are KGHDR and SFDVKD. The CDR3 region has the DNA TGTGCCACCAGTGACATTGATGGGGGGAGCATGGCCCAGCATTTT. Amino acid sequence: CATSDIDGGSMAQHF.

This chain connects TRBV10-2 to TRBJ1-1; TRBD1 is a possible D gene (5 bases). Germline loops: CDR1 WSHSY, CDR2 SAAADI. CDR3 length: 16 amino acids. Trimming stripped 2 bases from V and 7 bases from J, with 20 bases between. The CDR3 protein is CASSEGPRAGWGEAFF. DNA for the CDR3: TGCGCCAGCAGTGAGGGCCCTCGGGCAGGGTGGGGTGAAGCTTTCTTT.

By proportion, this clone is medium-sized. The genes are TRBV7-2 and TRBJ2-5; 12 bases match TRBD2. V dropped 7 bases and J dropped 5; count of bases not matched to a gene: 14. Germline V gene sequence: CDR1 SGHTA, CDR2 FQGNSA. The CDR3 spans 17 residues. CDR3 region: CASTPRLAGGQGETQYF. CDR3 sequence (DNA): TGTGCCAGCACCCCGCGGCTAGCGGGGGGGCAGGGGGAGACCCAGTACTTC.

The chain joins TRBV19 to TRBJ2-3, with TRBD1 matching 9 bases. The CDR3 totals 15 residues. Germline V gene sequence: CDR1 LNHDA, CDR2 SQIVND (reference sequence). After removal of 7 bases from V and 4 bases from J, the junction contained 9 bases not matched to a gene. This CDR3 reads CASTPRTGASDTQYF. As DNA, the CDR3 is TGTGCCAGTACGCCAAGGACAGGGGCTTCAGATACGCAGTATTTT. The full variable domain, with the rest looked up from reference TRBV19 and TRBJ2-3, is DGGITQSPKYLFRKEGQNVTLSCEQNLNHDAMYWYRQDPGQGLRLIYYSQIVNDFQKGDIAEGYSVSREKKESFPLTVTSAQKNPTAFYLCASTPRTGASDTQYFGPGTRLTVL.

The chain has TRBV4-1 and TRBJ1-3, with D unclear. Germline CDR1 and CDR2: MGHRA and YSYEKL. The CDR3 consists of 13 residues. The V end was cut by 0 bases, the J end by 8 bases, with 8 bases between. The CDR3 reads CASSQESRDTIYF. In nucleotides, the CDR3 is TGCGCCAGCAGCCAAGAATCTCGGGACACCATATATTTT.

The chain joins TRBV6-2 or TRBV6-3 to TRBJ2-7, with D perhaps given as TRBD1 or TRBD2 (6 bases each). This CDR3 has 14 residues. Trimming cost V 2 bases and J 4 bases, with 12 bases left between them. Germline loops: CDR1 MNHEY, CDR2 SVGEGT. Here the CDR3 DNA reads TGTGCCAGCAGTTACAGCAGGGGAGGATACGAGCAGTACTTC. Amino acids: CASSYSRGGYEQYF.

Only one count was recorded for this clone. This chain links TRBV5-4 with TRBJ2-7; D tentatively fits TRBD1 or TRBD2 (5 bases each). From germline, CDR1 is SGHNT and CDR2 YYREEE (reference sequence). Trimming took off 5 bases at V and 6 bases at J, with 12 bases between the two ends. The length of the CDR3 is 12 residues. The DNA for the CDR3 is TGTGCCAGCAGGATGGGGGTGGGCGAGCAGTACTTC. Its protein product is CASRMGVGEQYF.

The chain is built from TRBV7-2 and TRBJ2-7; D is uncertain. The CDR3 is 13 residues long. Trimming cost V 4 bases and J 3 bases, with 10 bases left between them. Germline CDR1 and CDR2: SGHTA and FQGNSA. CDR3 residues: CASSSNNFYEQYF. The CDR3 DNA is TGTGCCAGCAGCTCAAACAATTTCTACGAGCAGTACTTC. Combining the CDR3 with reference TRBV7-2 and TRBJ2-7 gives the whole variable domain GAGVSQSPSNKVTEKGKDVELRCDPISGHTALYWYRQSLGQGLEFLIYFQGNSAPDKSGLPSDRFSAERTGGSVSTLTIQRTQQEDSAVYLCASSSNNFYEQYFGPGTRLTVT.

The CDR3, as DNA: TGTGCCAGCAACCGGGACAGGGGCTACGAGCAGTACTTC. This encodes CASNRDRGYEQYF. The rearrangement links TRBV7-9 to TRBJ2-7; 10 bases match TRBD1. The length of the CDR3 is 13 residues. Germline CDR1 is SEHNR and CDR2 is FQNEAQ (reference sequence). The V segment lost 7 bases and the J segment 3 bases; nucleotides outside the gene matches: 3.

The V call is TRBV9, the J call TRBJ2-5, with D possibly matching TRBD2 (5 bases). This CDR3 is 15 amino acids long. Germline CDR1 SGDLS, CDR2 YYNGEE. Between the trimmed V and J ends, which lost 1 base and 2 bases, there was a span of 12 bases. CDR3 nucleotides: TGTGCCAGCAGCGTATCTTGGGAGTTACAAGAGACCCAGTACTTC. The encoded protein is CASSVSWELQETQYF.

This sequence joins TRBV6-5 and TRBJ1-1, with D maybe TRBD1 (5 bases). The CDR3 has 13 residues. Trimming shortened V by 7 bases and J by 3 bases, and 12 bases separated the two germline ends. From germline, CDR1 is MNHEY and CDR2 SVGAGI. In nucleotides, the CDR3 is TGTGCCAGCACGCAGGGACTGGACACTGAAGCTTTCTTT. This sequence encodes CASTQGLDTEAFF.

This clone was counted a single time. The chain has TRBV3-1 (or the pseudogene TRBV3-2) and TRBJ2-2; D gene uncertain. Looked up from germline, CDR1 is LGHDT and CDR2 is YNNKEL (reference sequence). The V and J ends lost 3 bases and 7 bases respectively, with 6 bases between them. This CDR3 spans 12 amino acids. In nucleotides, the CDR3 is TGTGCCAGCAGCCAGGGCTACGGGGAGCTGTTTTTT. The encoded protein is CASSQGYGELFF.

The rearrangement links TRBV4-1 to TRBJ1-2; 9 bases align to TRBD1. Trimming removed 0 bases from V and 4 bases from J; junction bases left unmatched: 9. The CDR3 loop spans 17 amino acids. Germline values: CDR1 MGHRA, CDR2 YSYEKL. CDR3 protein: CASSQDRDRGILYGYTF. The CDR3 nucleotides are TGCGCCAGCAGCCAAGACCGAGACAGGGGGATTCTCTATGGCTACACCTTC.

This chain uses TRBV6-5 with TRBJ1-2, with a possible D match to TRBD1 (5 bases). The V gene lost 2 bases and the J gene lost 2 bases, with 9 bases spanning the gap. CDR3 size: 14 residues. The germline gives CDR1 MNHEY, CDR2 SVGAGI. Here the CDR3 reads CASSYGRQNYGYTF. CDR3 nucleotides: TGTGCCAGCAGTTACGGTCGACAGAACTATGGCTACACCTTC.

This chain links TRBV2 with TRBJ1-5; D is unclear. Trimming cost V 5 bases and J 3 bases, with 20 bases left between them. The length of the CDR3 is 17 residues. In germline, CDR1 is SNHLY, CDR2 FYNNEI. CDR3 residues: CASSKGKTLLDNQPQHF. In nucleotides, the CDR3 is TGTGCCAGCAGTAAAGGGAAGACCCTTTTGGACAATCAGCCCCAGCATTTT.

This clone was picked up a small number of times. Here the CDR3 DNA reads TGTGCCAGCAGCTTGGGAGCTACAGGGGGTCGTTCCTATAATTCACCCCTCCACTTT. Amino acids: CASSLGATGGRSYNSPLHF. The chain has TRBV5-4 and TRBJ1-6; 8 bases match TRBD1. CDR1 and CDR2 from the germline V gene are SGHNT and YYREEE (reference sequence). There are 19 residues in the CDR3. The junction had 9 bases not matched to a gene; V was cut back by 0 bases and J by 1 base.